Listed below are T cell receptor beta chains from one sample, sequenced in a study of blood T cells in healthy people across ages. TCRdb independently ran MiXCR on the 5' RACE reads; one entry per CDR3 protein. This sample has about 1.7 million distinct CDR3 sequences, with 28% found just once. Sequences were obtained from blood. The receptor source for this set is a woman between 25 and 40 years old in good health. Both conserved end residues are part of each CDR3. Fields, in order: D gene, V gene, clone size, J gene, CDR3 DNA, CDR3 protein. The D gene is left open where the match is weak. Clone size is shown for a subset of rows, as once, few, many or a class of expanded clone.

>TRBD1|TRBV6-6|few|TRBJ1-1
TGTGCCAGCAGTCACAGGGGGGGGAACACTGAAGCTTTCTTT
CASSHRGGNTEAFF
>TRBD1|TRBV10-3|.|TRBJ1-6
TGTGCCATCCGGGACAGCGCGGGGAGTAATTCACCCCTCCACTTT
CAIRDSAGSNSPLHF
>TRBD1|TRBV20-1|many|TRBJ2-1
TGCAGTGCCGACCCACAGGGGGGCAATGAGCAGTTCTTC
CSADPQGGNEQFF
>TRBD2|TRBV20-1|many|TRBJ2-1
TGCAGTGCTAGAGAAATAGCGGGAGAGGTTAATGAGCAGTTCTTC
CSAREIAGEVNEQFF
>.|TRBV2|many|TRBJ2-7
TGTGCCAGCAGTGGGGCAGATTCCTCCTACGAGCAGTACTTC
CASSGADSSYEQYF
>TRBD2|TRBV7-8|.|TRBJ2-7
TGTGCCAGCACCACGGGACTAGCGGGCTACGAGCAGTACTTC
CASTTGLAGYEQYF
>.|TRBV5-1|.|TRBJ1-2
TGCGCCAGCAGCTTGGGATACCGACAAGACTATGGCTACACCTTC
CASSLGYRQDYGYTF
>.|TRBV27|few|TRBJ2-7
TGTGCCAGCAAACCTCTCACATCCTACGAGCAGTACTTC
CASKPLTSYEQYF
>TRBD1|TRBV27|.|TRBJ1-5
TGTGCCAGCAAGTTGGACAGGGAAGACCCCCCAAGATGTAAGCCCCAGCATTTT
CASKLDREDPPRCKPQHF
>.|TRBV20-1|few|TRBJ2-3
TGCAGTGCCCCAGTAGAGGGGGGCACAGATACGCAGTATTTT
CSAPVEGGTDTQYF
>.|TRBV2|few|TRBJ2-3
TGTGCCAGCAGTGGCCAGGGCCTAAGCACAGATACGCAGTATTTT
CASSGQGLSTDTQYF
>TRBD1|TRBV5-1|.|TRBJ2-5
TGCGCCAGCGGCTTAAAAGGGGGCGAAGAGACCCAGTACTTC
CASGLKGGEETQYF
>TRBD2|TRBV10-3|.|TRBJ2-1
TGTGCCATCTCTTCGAGCGGGAGTCCGTATGAGCAGTTCTTC
CAISSSGSPYEQFF
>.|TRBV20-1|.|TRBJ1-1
TGCAGTGCCGTTAGGACGCAGGAAGCTTTCTTT
CSAVRTQEAFF
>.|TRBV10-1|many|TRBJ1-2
TGCGCCAGCAGTGAGTCGCAGCAGGTTGGCTACACCTTC
CASSESQQVGYTF
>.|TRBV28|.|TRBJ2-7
TGTGCCAGCAGTTTTTTTGGGCGAAACTCCTACGAGCAGTACTTC
CASSFFGRNSYEQYF
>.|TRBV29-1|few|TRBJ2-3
TGCAGCGTTGAAGACGGGAGCACAGATACGCAGTATTTT
CSVEDGSTDTQYF
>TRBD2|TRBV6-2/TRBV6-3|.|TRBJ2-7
TGTGCCAGCAGGGATAGCGGGAGTTCCTACGAGCAGTACTTC
CASRDSGSSYEQYF
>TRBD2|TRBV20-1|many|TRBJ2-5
TGCAGTGCTAGTCGAAAACCTGCCGGGACTAGCGAAGAGACCCAGTACTTC
CSASRKPAGTSEETQYF
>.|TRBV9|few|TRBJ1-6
TGTGCCAGCAGCGCCGAATTTGACAGGTTTTCACCCCTCCACTTT
CASSAEFDRFSPLHF
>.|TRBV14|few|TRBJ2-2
TGTGCCAGCAGCCAAGCACCGAACACCGGGGAGCTGTTTTTT
CASSQAPNTGELFF
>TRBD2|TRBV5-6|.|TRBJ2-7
TGTGCCAGCAGCCCGGCTAGCGGGGGGCGCAACGAGCAGTACTTC
CASSPASGGRNEQYF
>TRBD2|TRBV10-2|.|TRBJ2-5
TGCGCCAGCAGTGCGGGACTAGCGAAGGAAGAGACCCAGTACTTC
CASSAGLAKEETQYF
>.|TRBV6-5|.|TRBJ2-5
TGTGCCTCTCAAAGGGGACAGCCGGAGGGTGAGCAGTACTTC
CASQRGQPEGEQYF
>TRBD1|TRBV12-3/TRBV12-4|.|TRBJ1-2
TGTGCCAGCAGTTGGGACAGGGGGCGAGGCTACACCTTC
CASSWDRGRGYTF
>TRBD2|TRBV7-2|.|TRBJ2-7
TGTGCCAGCATCGCGACTAGCGGGGGCTACGAGCAGTACTTC
CASIATSGGYEQYF
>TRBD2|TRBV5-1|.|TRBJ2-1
TGCGCCAGCAGCCATGGACTAGCTATACTCTCCTACAATGAGCAGTTCTTC
CASSHGLAILSYNEQFF
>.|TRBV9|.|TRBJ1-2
TGTGCCAGCAGCGCCTCAGGACAAAGCTATGGCTACACCTTC
CASSASGQSYGYTF
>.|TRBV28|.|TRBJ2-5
TGTGCCAGCAGTCCCGGGACGGAACAGACCCAGTACTTC
CASSPGTEQTQYF
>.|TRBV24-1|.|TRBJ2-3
TGTGCCACCTGTGATGCGACTAGTAGAGGCACAGATACGCAGTATTTT
CATCDATSRGTDTQYF
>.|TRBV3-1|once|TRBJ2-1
TGTGCCAGCAGGCTACTTGACAGCGACAATGAGCAGTTCTTC
CASRLLDSDNEQFF
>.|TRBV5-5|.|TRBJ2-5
TGTGCCAGCACCCAATCAGGGAGCGGCGAGACCCAGTACTTC
CASTQSGSGETQYF
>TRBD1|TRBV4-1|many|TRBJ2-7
TGCGCCAGCAGCCTCCTCTCGGGACAGTCCGCTGAGCAGTACTTC
CASSLLSGQSAEQYF
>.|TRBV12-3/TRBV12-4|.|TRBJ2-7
TGTGCCAGCAGTTCCGTCAGCGGATACTCCTACGAGCAGTACTTC
CASSSVSGYSYEQYF
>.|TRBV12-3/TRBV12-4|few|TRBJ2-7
TGTGCCAGCAGCCCCCCCAGGGGTCACAATGAGCAGTACTTC
CASSPPRGHNEQYF
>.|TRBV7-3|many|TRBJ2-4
TGTGCCAGCAGCTTAGCCGGCGGACTACAAAACATTCAGTACTTC
CASSLAGGLQNIQYF
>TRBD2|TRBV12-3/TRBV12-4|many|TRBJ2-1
TGTGCCAGCCTCCCACCGGGACTAGCAATCAATGAGCAGTTCTTC
CASLPPGLAINEQFF
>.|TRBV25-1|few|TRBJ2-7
TGTGCCAGCACCGAAGGTGACACACAACCCTTTTACGAGCAGTACTTC
CASTEGDTQPFYEQYF
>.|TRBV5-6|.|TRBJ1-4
TGTGCCAGCAGCTTGGACCCCGGAGGAGCTAATGAAAAACTGTTTTTT
CASSLDPGGANEKLFF
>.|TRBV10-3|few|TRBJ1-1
TGTGCCATCAGTGAGTCGTTGAACGGAAAAGCTTTCTTT
CAISESLNGKAFF
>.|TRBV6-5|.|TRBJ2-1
TGTGCCAGCAGTTTCCACGGGATTCGTGAGCAGTTCTTC
CASSFHGIREQFF
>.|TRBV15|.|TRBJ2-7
TGTGCCACCAGCTCTCAGTCGAGTTTGGGTGAGCAGTACTTC
CATSSQSSLGEQYF
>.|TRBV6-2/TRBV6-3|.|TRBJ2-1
TGTGCCAGCAGTTATAGCCCCAGGCGGAACAATGAGCAGTTCTTC
CASSYSPRRNNEQFF
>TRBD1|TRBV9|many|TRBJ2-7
TGTGCCAGCAGCCCCACGTCGGGGACAGGGATGTACGAGCAGTACTTC
CASSPTSGTGMYEQYF
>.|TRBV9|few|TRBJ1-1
TGTGCCAGCAGCGTAGGTGGACCTTCGAACACTGAAGCTTTCTTT
CASSVGGPSNTEAFF
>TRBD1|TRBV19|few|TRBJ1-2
TGTGCCAGTAGAAGGGGGACAGGGGGTCGATATGGCTACACCTTC
CASRRGTGGRYGYTF
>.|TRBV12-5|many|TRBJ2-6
TGTGGTTCAGGGTTCTCTGGGGCCAACGTCCTGACTTTC
CGSGFSGANVLTF
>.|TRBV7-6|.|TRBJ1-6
TGTGCCAGCAGAATAGACAGTCGAGCCTATAATTCACCCCTCCACTTT
CASRIDSRAYNSPLHF
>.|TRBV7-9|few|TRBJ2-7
TGTGCCAGCAGCTTAGAAGAACCTTACTACGAGCAGTACTTC
CASSLEEPYYEQYF
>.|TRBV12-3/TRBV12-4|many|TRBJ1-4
TGTGCCAGCAGTTTGACAGCTAATGAAAAACTGTTTTTT
CASSLTANEKLFF
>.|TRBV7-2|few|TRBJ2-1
TGTGCCAGCAGTTTAGCCGACAGCTACGAGCAGTTCTTC
CASSLADSYEQFF
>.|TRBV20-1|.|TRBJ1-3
TGCGTGGCGGGGAAAAGCTGGGACACCATATATTTT
CVAGKSWDTIYF
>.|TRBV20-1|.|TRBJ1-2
TGCAGTGCTAGTGGCGGGTGGACAGACTTCTATGGCTGCACCTTC
CSASGGWTDFYGCTF
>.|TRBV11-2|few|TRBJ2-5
TGTGCCAGCAGCTTATCTTCATACCAAGAGACCCAGTACTTC
CASSLSSYQETQYF
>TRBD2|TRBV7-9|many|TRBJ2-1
TGTGCCAGCAGCTTAGGACTAGCGGGGCCTGTCTCCTACAATGAGCAGTTCTTC
CASSLGLAGPVSYNEQFF